The 3 T cell receptor beta chains below all came from one sample that was sequenced in a study of post-analysis software for immune sequencing data (dated by TCRdb to between 2014 and 2017). Overall study results and their limits: Significantly higher frequencies in patients than in controls were found for about 5 TRBV segments, including TRBV5-6, TRBV5-1 and TRBV20-1.

These receptors have no identified antigens. To prepare the library, PCR was applied. The sequencer was an Illumina HiSeq 2500. Unique molecular identifiers were incorporated into TCR beta cDNA libraries to reduce PCR and sequencing biases. The public reads were quality trimmed at Q25 with fastp and then assembled into clones with MiXCR by TCRdb, keeping productive beta chains. Merged by CDR3 protein, the rows form single entries marked with the most common genes and DNA. The sample contains 450,000 to 650,000 distinct CDR3 sequences, 40% to 50% of them found a single time. The top ten hold around 1.7% of the sample. Sequencing was carried out using blood. Every receptor here comes from a girl aged 5-17 years with multiple sclerosis.

The chain employs TRBV5-1 and TRBJ2-5, with a weak D call TRBD2 (6 bases). Trimming left V 1 base short and J 4 bases short, with 14 bases between. CDR1 is SGHRS, CDR2 YFSETQ, per germline. CDR3 length: 15 amino acids. In DNA form, the CDR3 reads TGCGCCAGCAGCTTGTCGGGGGTTGGGGGAGAGACCCAGTACTTC. Translation: CASSLSGVGGETQYF.

This chain joins TRBV18 and TRBJ2-1; 10 nucleotides line up with TRBD2. CDR3 length: 17 residues. Looked up from germline, CDR1 is KGHSH and CDR2 is LQKENI. Germline trimming cut 0 bases from V and 4 bases from J; bases unmatched to any gene: 6. For the CDR3, the DNA is TGTGCCAGCTCACCACCTCCTAGCGGGGGCTATTACAATGAGCAGTTCTTC. Amino acid sequence: CASSPPPSGGYYNEQFF.

The chain carries TRBV6-4 and TRBJ2-1; D not certain. Germline CDR1 reads MRHNA; CDR2 reads SNTAGT. The CDR3 length is 13 residues. V was cut by 3 bases and J by 8 bases, with 11 bases left in between. The CDR3 here is CASSELNGDEQFF. The CDR3, as DNA: TGTGCCAGCAGTGAATTGAATGGCGATGAGCAGTTCTTC.